The sequence of this TCR beta chain was determined in a study of tumor-infiltrating lymphocytes in primary liver carcinoma. General study results and limits: Tumor region pairs showed greater overlap than either tumor-adjacent or tumor-blood pairs did. The difference in top-250-clone fraction between tumors and blood was significant, favoring tumors (p = 0.039).

As concerns this clonotype: Its antigen is still unknown.

Unsorted bulk tissue of roughly 19-30 mg yielded co-extracted RNA and DNA. Through surgical resection, the patients' primary liver carcinoma was treated. Tumor samples each held over 80% viable tumor cells. From roughly 470 ng total RNA, TCR beta cDNA was generated with a primer in the constant region. Three nested multiplex PCR rounds, a slightly modified ARM-PCR method, built the TCR beta libraries. A C-beta reverse primer and TRBV1-TRBV30 forward primers served in each of the first two PCR rounds, at about 10 cycles apiece. TCRdb recomputed calls from the multiplex PCR reads with MiXCR, one row per CDR3 protein. This table has tens of thousands of distinct CDR3 sequences, roughly 70% appearing once. This CDR3 is 16 amino acids long. The V and J ends lost 2 bases and 2 bases respectively, with 16 bases between them. Germline V gives CDR1 MDHEN, CDR2 SYDVKM.

This chain connects TRBV28 to TRBJ2-7, with D possibly being TRBD1 or TRBD2 (5 bases each). This receptor was identified in a middle-aged man with primary liver carcinoma and hepatitis B virus infection. Material for sequencing was liver tumor tissue from sampling region 4. As for subset: tumor region T4, right-lateral pole. CDR3 region: CASSLERALGAYEQYF. The CDR3 bases are TGTGCCAGCAGTTTAGAGAGGGCTTTGGGGGCCTACGAGCAGTACTTC. Looking up the rest from reference TRBV28 and TRBJ2-7 gives the full variable domain: DVKVTQSSRYLVKRTGEKVFLECVQDMDHENMFWYRQDPGLGLRLIYFSYDVKMKEKGDIPEGYSVSREKKERFSLILESASTNQTSMYLCASSLERALGAYEQYFGPGTRLTVT.